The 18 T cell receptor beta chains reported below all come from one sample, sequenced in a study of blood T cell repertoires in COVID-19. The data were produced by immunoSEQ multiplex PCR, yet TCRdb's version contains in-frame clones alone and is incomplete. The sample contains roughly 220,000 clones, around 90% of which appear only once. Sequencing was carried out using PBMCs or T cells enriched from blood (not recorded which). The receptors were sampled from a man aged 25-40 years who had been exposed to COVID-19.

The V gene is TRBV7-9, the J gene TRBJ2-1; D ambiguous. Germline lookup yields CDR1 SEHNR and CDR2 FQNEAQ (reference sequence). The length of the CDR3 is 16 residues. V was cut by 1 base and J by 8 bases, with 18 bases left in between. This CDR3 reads CASSLGARSGAHEQFF. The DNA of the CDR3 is TGTGCCAGCAGCTTAGGTGCGCGATCCGGTGCCCATGAGCAGTTCTTC.

The CDR3 reads CASSLYSGGGSTDTQYF. The CDR3 DNA reads as TGCGCCAGCAGCTTGTATTCGGGCGGGGGGAGCACAGATACGCAGTATTTT. The chain joins TRBV5-1 to TRBJ2-3, with TRBD2 identical over 8 bases. The CDR3 has 17 residues. Germline CDR1 reads SGHRS; CDR2 reads YFSETQ. Germline trimming cut 1 base from V and 0 bases from J; bases unmatched to any gene: 7.

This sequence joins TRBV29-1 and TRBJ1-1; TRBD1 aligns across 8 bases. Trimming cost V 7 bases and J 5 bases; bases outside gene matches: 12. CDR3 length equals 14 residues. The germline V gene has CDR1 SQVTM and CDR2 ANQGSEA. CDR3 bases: TGCAGCGCCGATCCTGGACAGGGCTGGACTGAAGCTTTCTTT. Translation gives CSADPGQGWTEAFF.

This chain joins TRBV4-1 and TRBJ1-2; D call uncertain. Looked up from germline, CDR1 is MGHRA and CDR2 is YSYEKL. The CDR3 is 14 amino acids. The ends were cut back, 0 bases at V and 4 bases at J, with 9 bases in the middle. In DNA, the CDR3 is TGCGCCAGCAGCCAAGATGGGCAGAGCTATGGCTACACCTTC. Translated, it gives CASSQDGQSYGYTF.

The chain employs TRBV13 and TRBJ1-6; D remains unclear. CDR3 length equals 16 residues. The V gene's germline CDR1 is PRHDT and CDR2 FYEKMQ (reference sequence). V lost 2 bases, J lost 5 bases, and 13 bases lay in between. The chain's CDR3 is CASSLRDWTNNSPLHF. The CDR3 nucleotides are TGTGCCAGCAGCTTACGGGATTGGACCAATAATTCACCCCTCCACTTT. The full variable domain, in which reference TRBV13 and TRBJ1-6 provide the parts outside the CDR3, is AAGVIQSPRHLIKEKRETATLKCYPIPRHDTVYWYQQGPGQDPQFLISFYEKMQSDKGSIPDRFSAQQFSDYHSELNMSSLELGDSALYFCASSLRDWTNNSPLHFGNGTRLTVT.

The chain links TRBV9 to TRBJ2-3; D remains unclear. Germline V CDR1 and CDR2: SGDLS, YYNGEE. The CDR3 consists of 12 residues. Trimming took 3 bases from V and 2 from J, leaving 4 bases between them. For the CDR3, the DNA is TGTGCCAGCAGCGCCTACACAGATACGCAGTATTTT. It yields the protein CASSAYTDTQYF.

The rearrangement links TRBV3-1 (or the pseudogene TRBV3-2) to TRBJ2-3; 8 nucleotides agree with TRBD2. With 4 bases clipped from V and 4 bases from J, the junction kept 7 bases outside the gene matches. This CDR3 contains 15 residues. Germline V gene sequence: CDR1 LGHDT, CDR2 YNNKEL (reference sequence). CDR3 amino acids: CASSRLAGPPDTQYF. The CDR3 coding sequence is TGTGCCAGCAGCCGGTTAGCGGGGCCCCCAGATACGCAGTATTTT.

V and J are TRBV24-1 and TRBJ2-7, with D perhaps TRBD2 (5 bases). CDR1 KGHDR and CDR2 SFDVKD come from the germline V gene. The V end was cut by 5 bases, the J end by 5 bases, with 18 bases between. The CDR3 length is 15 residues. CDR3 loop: CATSGPLVREHEQYF. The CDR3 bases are TGTGCCACCAGTGGGCCCCTCGTGAGGGAGCACGAGCAGTACTTC.

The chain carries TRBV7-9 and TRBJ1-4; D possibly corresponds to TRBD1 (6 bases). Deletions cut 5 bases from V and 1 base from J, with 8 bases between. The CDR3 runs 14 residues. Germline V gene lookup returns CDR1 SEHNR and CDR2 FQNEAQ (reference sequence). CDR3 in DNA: TGTGCCAGCAGCAGGACAGAAACTAATGAAAAACTGTTTTTT. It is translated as CASSRTETNEKLFF. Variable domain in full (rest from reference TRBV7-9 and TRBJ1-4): DTGVSQNPRHKITKRGQNVTFRCDPISEHNRLYWYRQTLGQGPEFLTYFQNEAQLEKSRLLSDRFSAERPKGSFSTLEIQRTEQGDSAMYLCASSRTETNEKLFFGSGTQLSVL.

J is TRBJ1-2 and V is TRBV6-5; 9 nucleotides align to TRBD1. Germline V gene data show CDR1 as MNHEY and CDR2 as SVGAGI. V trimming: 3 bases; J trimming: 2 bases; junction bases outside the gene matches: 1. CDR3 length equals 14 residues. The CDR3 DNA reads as TGTGCCAGCAGTTATGGGACAGGGAACTATGGCTACACCTTC. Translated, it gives CASSYGTGNYGYTF.

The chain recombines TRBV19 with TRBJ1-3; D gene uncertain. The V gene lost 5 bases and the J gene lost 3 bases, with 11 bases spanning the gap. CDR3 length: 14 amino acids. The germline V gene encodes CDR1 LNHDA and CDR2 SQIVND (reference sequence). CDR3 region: CASSSGGLGNTIYF. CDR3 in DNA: TGTGCCAGTAGTTCGGGCGGGCTTGGAAACACCATATATTTT.

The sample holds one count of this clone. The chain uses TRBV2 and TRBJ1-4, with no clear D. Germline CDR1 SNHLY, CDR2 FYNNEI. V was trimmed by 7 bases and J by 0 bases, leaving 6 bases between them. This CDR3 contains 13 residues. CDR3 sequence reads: CASIGTTNEKLFF. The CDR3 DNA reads TGTGCCAGCATCGGGACAACTAATGAAAAACTGTTTTTT.

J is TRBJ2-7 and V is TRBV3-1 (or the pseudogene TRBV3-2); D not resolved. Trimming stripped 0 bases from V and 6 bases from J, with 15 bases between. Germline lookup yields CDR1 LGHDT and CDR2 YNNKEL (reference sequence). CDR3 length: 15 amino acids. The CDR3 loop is CASSQDWAVPGEQYF. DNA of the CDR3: TGTGCCAGCAGCCAAGATTGGGCAGTCCCAGGCGAGCAGTACTTC.

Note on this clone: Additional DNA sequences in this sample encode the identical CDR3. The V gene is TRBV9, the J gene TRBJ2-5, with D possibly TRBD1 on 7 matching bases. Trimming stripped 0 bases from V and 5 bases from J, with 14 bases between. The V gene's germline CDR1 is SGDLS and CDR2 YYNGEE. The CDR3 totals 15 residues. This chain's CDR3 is CASSVEGGGKETQYF. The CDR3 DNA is TGTGCCAGCAGCGTAGAAGGAGGGGGCAAGGAGACCCAGTACTTC. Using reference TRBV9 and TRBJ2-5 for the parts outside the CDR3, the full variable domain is DSGVTQTPKHLITATGQRVTLRCSPRSGDLSVYWYQQSLDQGLQFLIQYYNGEERAKGNILERFSAQQFPDLHSELNLSSLELGDSALYFCASSVEGGGKETQYFGPGTRLLVL.

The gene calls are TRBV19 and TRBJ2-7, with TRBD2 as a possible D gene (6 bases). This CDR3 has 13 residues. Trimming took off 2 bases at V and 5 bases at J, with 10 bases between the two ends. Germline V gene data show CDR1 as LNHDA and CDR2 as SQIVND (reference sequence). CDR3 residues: CASSIMGRNEQYF. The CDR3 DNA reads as TGTGCCAGTAGTATAATGGGGAGGAACGAGCAGTACTTC.

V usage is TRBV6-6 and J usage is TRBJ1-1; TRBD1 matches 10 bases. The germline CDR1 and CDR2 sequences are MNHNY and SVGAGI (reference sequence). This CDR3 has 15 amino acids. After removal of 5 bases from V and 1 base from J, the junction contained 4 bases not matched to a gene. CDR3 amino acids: CASSPRDRGNTEAFF. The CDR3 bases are TGTGCCAGCAGTCCCCGGGACAGGGGGAACACTGAAGCTTTCTTT.

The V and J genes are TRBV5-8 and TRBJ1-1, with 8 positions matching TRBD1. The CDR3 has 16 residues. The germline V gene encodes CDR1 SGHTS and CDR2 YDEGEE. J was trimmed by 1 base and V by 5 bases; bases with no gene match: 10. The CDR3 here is CASRRNRGASNTEAFF. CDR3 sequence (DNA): TGTGCCAGCAGACGTAACAGGGGGGCCTCGAACACTGAAGCTTTCTTT.

The CDR3 region has the DNA TGCGCCAGCAGCCAAGGGGGCGGGAGAAATGAGCAGTTCTTC. Protein sequence: CASSQGGGRNEQFF. The rearrangement uses TRBV4-1 and TRBJ2-1; 7 nucleotides agree with TRBD2. The CDR3 extends over 14 amino acids. CDR1 and CDR2 from the germline V gene are MGHRA and YSYEKL. With 1 base clipped from V and 7 bases from J, the junction kept 4 bases outside the gene matches.